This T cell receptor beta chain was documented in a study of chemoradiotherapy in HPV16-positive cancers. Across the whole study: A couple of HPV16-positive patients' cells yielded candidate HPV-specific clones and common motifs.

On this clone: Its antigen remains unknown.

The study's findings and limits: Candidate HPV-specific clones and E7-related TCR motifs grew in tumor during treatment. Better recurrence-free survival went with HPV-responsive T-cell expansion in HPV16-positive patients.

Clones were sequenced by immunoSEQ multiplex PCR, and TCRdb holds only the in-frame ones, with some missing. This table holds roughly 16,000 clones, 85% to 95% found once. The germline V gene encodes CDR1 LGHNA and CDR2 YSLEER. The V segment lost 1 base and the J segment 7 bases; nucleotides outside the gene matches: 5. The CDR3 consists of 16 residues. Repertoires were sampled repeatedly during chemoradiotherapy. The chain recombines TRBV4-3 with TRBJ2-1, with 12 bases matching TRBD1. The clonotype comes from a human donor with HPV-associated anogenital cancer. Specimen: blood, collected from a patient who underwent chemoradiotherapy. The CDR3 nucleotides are TGCGCCAGCAGCCAAGCCCCGGGACAGGGGGCAAATGAGCAGTTCTTC. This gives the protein CASSQAPGQGANEQFF.